This TCR beta chain originates from a study of T cells after yellow fever vaccination. This clonotype was picked up a small number of times. 5'RACE template switching produced TCR cDNA carrying a universal primer site and UMIs. TCRdb analysed the 5' RACE reads with MiXCR anew, one entry per CDR3 protein. The sample has about 320,000 distinct CDR3 sequences, 9.5% to 12% seen once; the top ten hold roughly 3%. Sequenced here: CD4+ T cells sorted from PBMCs, sampled 45 days after the yellow fever booster vaccination. The source of this sequence is a man younger than 35 who received the YFV17D yellow fever vaccine.

In nucleotides, the CDR3 is TGTGCCAGCAGTTTATCCAGGGGGTGGTCGAAGGAAGCTTTCTTT. As protein: CASSLSRGWSKEAFF. The chain recombines TRBV27 with TRBJ1-1; TRBD1 agrees at 7 bases. From germline, CDR1 is MNHEY and CDR2 SMNVEV (reference sequence). The J segment lost 8 bases and the V segment lost 0 bases, leaving 9 bases of the junction unmatched. The CDR3 contains 15 residues.